This T cell receptor beta chain appears in the sequencing data of a study of beta chain features in type 1 diabetes. Broader study findings: People with Type 1 diabetes carried modestly yet significantly shorter TCRB CDR3s in all four CD4+ subsets. Researchers cautioned that cDNA sequencing could over-represent cells with high TCR expression.

Expressed TCRB transcripts got sequenced, as all isolated RNA was reverse transcribed. This table comes from immunoSEQ multiplex PCR, and its TCRdb copy is limited to in-frame clones, with some not included. This sample has under 250,000 clones, with approximately 15% found just once. This clone came up a few times. What it recognizes is unknown. This CDR3 region has 13 residues. Looked up from germline, CDR1 is GTSNPN and CDR2 is SVGIG (reference sequence). Trimming took off 3 bases at V and 4 bases at J, with 10 bases between the two ends. It was via CD45RO/CCR7/CD25/CD127/CD95/CD27 that CD4+ naive, central memory, regulatory and stem cell-like memory cells were sorted.

The sample comprised naive CD4+ T cells from blood. The chain recombines TRBV30 with TRBJ1-3; D is uncertain. This receptor was obtained from a man aged 25-40 years with type 1 diabetes. CDR3 DNA: TGTGCCTGGAGCCGGGGAGAGGGAAACACCATATATTTT. Protein sequence: CAWSRGEGNTIYF.